The sample holds many counts of the clone carrying this T cell receptor beta chain. Time point described: blood at routine non-recurrence follow-up after resection. CDR1 and CDR2 (germline): SQVTM, ANQGSEA. Trimming shortened V by 4 bases and J by 6 bases, and 15 bases separated the two germline ends. There are 13 residues in the CDR3. The data stem from a study of spatial heterogeneity in lung cancer. Study-level information: Available follow-up PBMC samples, collected a median of about two years post-resection, were sequenced.

Carried by each TCR cDNA molecule was a unique molecular identifier. One entry per CDR3 protein results from TCRdb running MiXCR on the 5' RACE reads. Of fewer than 45,000 distinct CDR3 sequences in the sample, 8% to 11% were seen once. Material: PBMCs, obtained at follow-up. The V gene is TRBV29-1, the J gene TRBJ1-2; D is ambiguous. This sequence was found in a female donor with early-stage non-small cell lung cancer. CDR3 amino acids: CSVVSGIGDGYTF. The CDR3 DNA reads as TGCAGCGTTGTTTCTGGGATCGGGGATGGCTACACCTTC. The variable domain in full, completed from reference TRBV29-1 and TRBJ1-2, reads SAVISQKPSRDICQRGTSLTIQCQVDSQVTMMFWYRQQPGQSLTLIATANQGSEATYESGFVIDKFPISRPNLTFSTLTVSNMSPEDSSIYLCSVVSGIGDGYTFGSGTRLTVV.